Listed below are T cell receptor beta chains from one sample, sequenced in a study of T cell responses to AZD1222 COVID-19 vaccine. Here immunoSEQ multiplex PCR was the method, and the copy in TCRdb shows in-frame clones only, minus some. The top ten hold 3.5% to 4.5% of the sample, which has 95,000 to 150,000 clones, 75% to 95% seen once. The sample was peripheral blood, taken 28 days after the second dose of the MenACWY control vaccine. These receptors were collected from an adult who received the MenACWY meningococcal vaccine as a control. Each CDR3 is given with its conserved first and last residue. The D gene is left open where the match is weak. Clone size is not always given. Where it is, it says once, few, many or a class for expanded clones.

v_call	d_call	j_call	clone_size	cdr3_aa	cdr3_nt
TRBV7-3	TRBD2	TRBJ2-1	.	CASSFVNLAGGFNEQFF	TGTGCCAGCAGCTTCGTAAATCTAGCGGGAGGTTTCAATGAGCAGTTCTTC
TRBV3-1/TRBV3-2	.	TRBJ2-5	.	CASSQDGETQYF	TGTGCCAGCAGCCAAGATGGAGAGACCCAGTACTTC
TRBV27	TRBD1	TRBJ1-1	.	CASRVTGGDTEAFF	TGTGCCAGCAGGGTGACAGGGGGGGACACTGAAGCTTTCTTT
TRBV9	TRBD1	TRBJ2-3	.	CASSVSGLDRGGGDTQYF	TGTGCCAGCAGCGTAAGCGGTTTGGACAGGGGGGGAGGAGATACGCAGTATTTT
TRBV28	TRBD2	TRBJ2-5	.	CASIPPRGGRETQYF	TGTGCCAGCATCCCTCCCCGGGGGGGTAGAGAGACCCAGTACTTC
TRBV5-5	TRBD1	TRBJ2-1	.	CASSLGGQGNYNEQFF	TGTGCCAGCAGCTTGGGGGGACAGGGGAACTACAATGAGCAGTTCTTC
TRBV19	.	TRBJ1-6	few	CASKTGRQNSPLHF	TGTGCCAGTAAGACGGGACGCCAGAATTCACCCCTCCACTTT
TRBV10-3	.	TRBJ1-5	.	CAISERVVDQPQHF	TGTGCCATCAGTGAGAGGGTGGTAGATCAGCCCCAGCATTTT
TRBV3-1/TRBV3-2	.	TRBJ1-2	once	CASSQDYGDGYTF	TGTGCCAGCAGCCAAGATTACGGGGATGGCTACACCTTC
TRBV6-6	.	TRBJ1-1	once	CAGRTENTEAFF	TGTGCCGGCCGAACGGAGAACACTGAAGCTTTCTTT